This T cell receptor beta chain was sequenced during a study of T cell responses to AZD1222 COVID-19 vaccine listed by TCRdb under 2021. General notes on the study: AZD1222 recipients given second doses at about 4 weeks or at about 12 weeks were pooled, since spike-specific TCR depth and breadth were not found to differ between the two schedules. TCR sequencing covered 233 trial participants: 207 given two doses of AZD1222 and about 26 given two doses of MenACWY control vaccine. Trial participants were enrolled by age into 18-55, 56-69 and 70-plus year subgroups, with 148, 28 and 57 TCR-sequenced participants respectively.

With respect to this clone: Its antigen is currently not known. Base qualities are missing; no much larger clone stands one base away.

The time point label, as the study defines it: baseline before first vaccination. The vaccinee samples were drawn from two UK trials, COV001 and COV002, one of which was a single-blind randomized controlled phase 2/3 trial testing AZD1222 (ChAdOx1 nCoV-19) in healthy adults. Trial participant PBMC samples were collected at day 0 and day 28 after the second dose for TCRbeta chain sequencing. The CDR3 regions of human TCRbeta chains were analyzed by immunosequencing. As for how the authors treated the data: TCRs in the repertoires were matched against a reference library of SARS-CoV-2-specific TCRs that had been generated with the MIRA antigen-specificity platform. Breadth meant the fraction of unique TCRs that were SARS-CoV-2-associated, whereas depth meant the fraction of total T cells that were SARS-CoV-2-associated. Each spike-specific TCR was assigned to its reactive spike region and to a CD4 or CD8 class using the MIRA data. Log10-transformed breadth and depth values were compared by one-way ANOVA with Sidak's multiple comparisons tests. Not all clones reach the TCRdb copy of this immuneACCESS table, which keeps in-frame sequences only. Checked studies attribute under half of the gap to unresolved V genes and leave the rest unexplained. V and J calls and clone size are given by that table; D and trimming were obtained from the DNA. The sample records 90,000 to 95,000 clones, 91% of which are singletons. The biggest ten clones account for under 10% of the sample.

Cut back by 2 bases and 3 bases, the V and J ends lie 11 bases apart. Reading from cysteine to phenylalanine, the CDR3 counts 14 amino acids. The kept DNA is CDR3 alone, 42 bases in frame from the first base. CDR1 and CDR2 are read off the germline V gene as SGHRS and YFSETQ. General study outcomes and caveats: Spike-specific TCR breadth and depth rose significantly after two AZD1222 doses compared with day 0 and with MenACWY recipients. The 56-69-year group was small, and its depth increase did not reach significance, likely because of low power. CD4 TCRs associated with the vaccine covered the entire spike protein, and the dominant responses were in regions 160-218 and 743-854. Because no day 14 peak-response samples were available, the repertoires could be characterized only after the peak T cell response. Conclusions about previously exposed vaccinees are limited, since just a handful of AZD1222 recipients were seropositive for SARS-CoV-2 at baseline. Participants were mostly white British, with more females than males. The authors suggested clonal diversity may have been underestimated. Nearly half of unique spike-specific TCRs reportedly recognized epitopes outside regions mutated in the B.1.351 and B.1.1.7 variants.

Rearrangement joined TRBV5-1 to TRBJ1-1; no D gene is confidently identified. The starting material was peripheral blood, obtained on day 0 of AZD1222 vaccination. The clonotype comes from an adult in good health. Here is the DNA: TGCGCCAGCAGCTTTGATGTGGGGTACACTGAAGCTTTCTTT. This encodes CASSFDVGYTEAFF.